The 18 T cell receptor beta chains given below trace back to one sample, sequenced in a study of T cell responses to AZD1222 COVID-19 vaccine. Assay used: immunoSEQ multiplex PCR; TCRdb lists only in-frame clones, some missing. The table lists fewer than 150,000 clones, 85% to 95% of them singletons. The sequenced sample was peripheral blood, obtained on day 0 of AZD1222 vaccination. Every receptor here comes from an adult in good health.

The chain has TRBV10-3 and TRBJ2-1; D unclear. The germline V gene has CDR1 ENHRY and CDR2 SYGVKD. CDR3 length equals 15 residues. V was trimmed by 2 bases and J by 6 bases, leaving 14 bases between them. Here the CDR3 reads CAISETGRAPNEQFF. The CDR3 bases are TGTGCCATCAGTGAGACCGGAAGGGCCCCCAATGAGCAGTTCTTC.

This clone has just one count. V and J are TRBV14 and TRBJ2-1; D gene ambiguous. The V end was cut by 4 bases, the J end by 8 bases, with 12 bases between. The CDR3 totals 13 residues. Germline-derived CDR1 and CDR2 are SGHDN and FVKESK. In DNA, the CDR3 is TGTGCCAGCAGCCCTCGGTTGTGGGATGAGCAGTTCTTC. Its translation is CASSPRLWDEQFF.

The V call is TRBV11-2, the J call TRBJ1-5; a weak D match, TRBD1 (5 bases). The CDR3 has 15 residues. The V and J ends lost 4 bases and 2 bases respectively, with 12 bases between them. From germline, CDR1 is SGHAT and CDR2 FQNNGV. The CDR3 protein is CASSSGDGGNQPQHF. The CDR3 nucleotides are TGTGCCAGCAGCTCGGGGGACGGAGGCAATCAGCCCCAGCATTTT.

J is TRBJ2-3 and V is TRBV7-8; perhaps D is TRBD1 or TRBD2 (6 bases each). Germline CDR1 SGHVS, CDR2 FQNEAQ. The V end lost 5 bases, the J end lost 4 bases, and 22 bases lay between the germline ends. The CDR3 sequence is 17 residues long. The CDR3 here is CASSPRSSGARADTQYF. The CDR3 DNA reads TGTGCCAGCAGCCCCCGGTCGTCGGGGGCTCGTGCAGATACGCAGTATTTT.

The chain links TRBV9 to TRBJ2-1; 10 bases line up with TRBD1. V was pared by 1 base and J by 9 bases, with 7 bases of the junction left unmatched. The CDR3 runs to 15 residues. CDR1 and CDR2 (germline): SGDLS, YYNGEE. CDR3 DNA sequence: TGTGCCAGCAGCGTAATAGGACAGGGGGAGGGTGAGCAGTTCTTC. The encoded protein is CASSVIGQGEGEQFF.

This chain links TRBV9 with TRBJ1-5; D might be TRBD1 (5 bases). V lost 0 bases and J lost 4, with 11 bases in between. The CDR3 loop spans 15 amino acids. CDR1 is SGDLS, CDR2 YYNGEE, per germline. The CDR3 nucleotides read TGTGCCAGCAGCGTAGGGGAGGGGAGGAATCAGCCCCAGCATTTT. Translating gives CASSVGEGRNQPQHF.

The chain links TRBV18 to TRBJ2-7; 10 bases are shared with TRBD2. The CDR3 consists of 16 residues. Trimming took 4 bases from V and 0 from J; bases not matched to a gene: 6. From germline, CDR1 is KGHSH and CDR2 LQKENI. The CDR3 sequence: CASSRTLAGDSYEQYF. The CDR3 DNA reads as TGTGCCAGCTCACGGACTCTAGCGGGGGACTCCTACGAGCAGTACTTC.

The V call is TRBV7-8, the J call TRBJ1-4; a possible D gene is TRBD1 (5 bases). The germline V and J ends were trimmed by 1 base and 8 bases, with 5 bases remaining between them. This CDR3 has 12 residues. Germline V gene lookup returns CDR1 SGHVS and CDR2 FQNEAQ. The DNA of the CDR3 is TGTGCCAGCAGCTTAGGGGGCGAAAAACTGTTTTTT. Translated: CASSLGGEKLFF.

J is TRBJ1-1 and V is TRBV21-1. TRBV21-1 is listed as a pseudogene. CDR3 length equals 11 residues. The CDR3 DNA is TGTGCCAGCAGGCAGGACCGGGCGGCTTTCTTT. Its protein product is CASRQDRAAFF.

This clone was seen just once. CDR3 sequence reads: CASSIQGWNYGYTF. CDR3 in DNA: TGTGCCAGTAGTATACAGGGGTGGAACTATGGCTACACCTTC. The rearrangement uses TRBV19 and TRBJ1-2, with a tentative D call TRBD1 (6 bases). The V gene lost 2 bases and the J gene lost 2 bases, with 9 bases spanning the gap. The CDR3 sequence is 14 residues long. Germline CDR1 reads LNHDA; CDR2 reads SQIVND (reference sequence).

The chain uses TRBV25-1 and TRBJ1-6; TRBD1 is a possible D gene (5 bases). Germline CDR1 reads MGHDK; CDR2 reads SYGVNS. The CDR3 totals 13 residues. V was shortened by 6 bases and J by 9 bases, with 12 bases between the two germline ends. The CDR3 region has the DNA TGTGCCAGCAGCCCAGGGCTGGGTTCACCCCTCCACTTT. Translating gives CASSPGLGSPLHF.

The rearrangement links TRBV29-1 to TRBJ2-1, with a possible D match to TRBD2 (6 bases). V was shortened by 5 bases and J by 7 bases, with 15 bases between the two germline ends. Germline V gene lookup returns CDR1 SQVTM and CDR2 ANQGSEA. The CDR3 extends over 13 amino acids. In nucleotides, the CDR3 is TGCAGCGTTCCGAGCGGGCCAAGGAATGAGCAGTTCTTC. Protein sequence: CSVPSGPRNEQFF.

The V gene is TRBV6-2 or TRBV6-3, the J gene TRBJ1-1; no clear D gene. Trimming pared 2 bases from V and 4 bases from J, leaving 5 bases between. This CDR3 has 12 amino acids. CDR1 MNHEY and CDR2 SVGEGT come from the germline V gene. Here the CDR3 reads CASSYPSTEAFF. In nucleotides, the CDR3 is TGTGCCAGCAGTTACCCGTCCACTGAAGCTTTCTTT.

This rearrangement joins TRBV18 to TRBJ1-1; D is unresolved. The CDR3 runs to 13 residues. The V and J ends lost 3 bases and 5 bases respectively, with 10 bases between them. The germline gives CDR1 KGHSH, CDR2 LQKENI. The CDR3 here is CASSPGEGTEAFF. The CDR3 bases are TGTGCCAGCTCACCGGGCGAGGGAACTGAAGCTTTCTTT.

The table lists this clone with a few counts. This chain connects TRBV6-6 to TRBJ1-1; 9 nucleotides agree with TRBD1. The CDR3 covers 15 residues. Germline trimming cut 8 bases from V and 7 bases from J; bases unmatched to any gene: 14. Germline assignment: CDR1 MNHNY and CDR2 SVGAGI (reference sequence). The CDR3: CASHPTDRGFIEAFF. In DNA, the CDR3 is TGTGCCAGCCATCCTACGGACAGGGGATTTATTGAAGCTTTCTTT.

This clone was seen a single time. The V call is TRBV7-8, the J call TRBJ2-1; D is unclear. The ends were cut back, 5 bases at V and 7 bases at J, with 6 bases in the middle. The CDR3 is made up of 11 amino acids. Germline V lookup: CDR1 SGHVS, CDR2 FQNEAQ. The DNA for the CDR3 is TGTGCCAGCAGCCGCGAAAATGAGCAGTTCTTC. This gives the protein CASSRENEQFF.

V gene TRBV6-5 combines with J gene TRBJ2-7, with D tentatively TRBD1 (6 bases). V dropped 0 bases and J dropped 7 bases, with 16 bases sitting between them. The germline gives CDR1 MNHEY, CDR2 SVGAGI. The CDR3 has 15 amino acids. The CDR3 is CASSYSLTGTEEQYF. Here the CDR3 DNA reads TGTGCCAGCAGTTACTCGTTAACAGGGACCGAGGAGCAGTACTTC.

The chain joins TRBV7-6 to TRBJ2-1; D tentatively fits TRBD1 or TRBD2 (5 bases each). The V end lost 1 base, the J end lost 4 bases, and 11 bases lay between the germline ends. The germline CDR1 and CDR2 sequences are SGHVS and FNYEAQ. There are 15 residues in the CDR3. The CDR3 spells CASSLDRGLYNEQFF. CDR3 bases: TGTGCCAGCAGCTTAGACCGGGGCCTTTACAATGAGCAGTTCTTC.